This TCR beta chain was captured by sequencing in a study of T-cell reconstitution after alpha-beta-depleted transplantation in children (dated by TCRdb to the mid-2010s). Regarding the complete study: The study quantitatively tracked T-cell immune reconstitution after TCRalphabeta/CD19-depleted allogeneic hematopoietic cell transplantation in children using TCR repertoire profiling. Overall results and qualifications from the work: Hyperexpanded clone frequencies declined over subsequent months; after one year, T-cell counts and TCRbeta diversity were mostly attributed to newly produced T cells. The high TCRbeta diversity at day 60 in some patients was ascribed to recipient T cells and intrathymic progenitors that had survived conditioning. The apparently early alphabetaT-cell count recovery about two months after transplant was reportedly dependent on only several hundred rapidly expanded clones derived from non-depleted graft cells.

The treatment or condition label of this sample denotes: allogeneic hematopoietic cell transplantation with graft depleted of TCRalphabeta T cells and CD19 B cells. Transplant recipients were children who received TCRalphabeta/CD19-depleted allogeneic hematopoietic cell grafts. Details on this clonotype: No cognate antigen has been identified for it. Qualities for individual bases were not recorded, and no much larger clone is one base off.

V was cut back by 2 bases and J by 10 bases, leaving a gap of 17 bases between them. Taken from the germline V gene (reference sequence), the CDR1 and CDR2 loops are GTSNPN and SVGIG. Inclusive of the bounding cysteine and phenylalanine, the CDR3 is 13 residues long. Only the CDR3 part of the read is kept: 39 bases, read in frame from the first base. Libraries were made using PCR. The sample was run on an Illumina HiSeq 2500. TCR library preparation used molecular barcoding, with unique molecular identifiers applied to normalize quantification of the TCRbeta repertoire. TCRdb reran the public reads through fastp at Q25 and MiXCR, keeping productive beta chains. Every CDR3 protein is listed once, alongside the most common genes and DNA of its rows. This sample gives some 120,000 distinct CDR3 sequences in total; about a tenth of them show up just once. 20% to 30% of the sample is taken by the ten largest.

The V and J genes are TRBV30 and TRBJ1-1, with the D gene not clear enough to name. The starting material was PBMCs, mostly from graft donor cells, obtained 180 days after TCRalphabeta/CD19-depleted stem cell transplant. The sequence derives from a girl less than two years old who had a stem cell transplant for combined immunodeficiency, so the T cells may come from the graft donor. The DNA is TGTGCCTGGAGTCAAATAAATAAGGAGGGAGCTTTCTTT. Its translation is CAWSQINKEGAFF.